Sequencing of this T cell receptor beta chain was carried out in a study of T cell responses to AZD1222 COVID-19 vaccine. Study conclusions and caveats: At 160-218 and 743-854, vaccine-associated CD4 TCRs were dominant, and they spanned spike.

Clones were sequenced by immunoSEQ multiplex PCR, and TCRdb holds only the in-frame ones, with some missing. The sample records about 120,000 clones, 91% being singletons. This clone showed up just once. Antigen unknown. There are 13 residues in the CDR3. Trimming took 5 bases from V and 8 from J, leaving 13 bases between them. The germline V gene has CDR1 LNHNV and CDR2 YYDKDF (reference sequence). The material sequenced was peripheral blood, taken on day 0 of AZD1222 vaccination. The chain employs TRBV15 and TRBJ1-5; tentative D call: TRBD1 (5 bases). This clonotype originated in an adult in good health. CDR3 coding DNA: TGTGCCACCAGCCCGAGGGGCCGGGAGCCCCAGCATTTT. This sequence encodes CATSPRGREPQHF.